This T cell receptor (beta chain) was found in a study of blood T cell repertoires in COVID-19. Overall study: PBMCs, B-cell-depleted T cells, or T cells provided the cDNA or gDNA that made up the material.

Libraries were prepared by immunoSEQ multiplex PCR; TCRdb keeps only in-frame clonotypes and omits some of them. The sample lists under 200,000 clones; around 90% were seen once. Patients of the Seattle cohort, enrolled during active infection, were followed longitudinally. The receptor comes from a man between 18 and 29 years old with COVID-19, enrolled during active disease. The sample comprised peripheral blood.

This CDR3 is CASSQLTGHETQYF. The CDR3 DNA reads as TGTGCCAGCAGCCAATTAACAGGGCATGAGACCCAGTACTTC. The chain uses TRBV3-1 (or the pseudogene TRBV3-2) and TRBJ2-5; TRBD1 might be the D (6 bases). This CDR3 contains 14 residues. CDR1 is LGHDT and CDR2 is YNNKEL in the germline V gene (reference sequence). The V gene lost 2 bases and the J gene lost 5 bases, with 12 bases spanning the gap.